A selection of T cell receptor beta chains follows, all from one sample in a study of long-term antiretroviral therapy in people with HIV. The repertoire was sequenced with immunoSEQ multiplex PCR; TCRdb's copy has only in-frame clones and lacks some. The sample has roughly 36,000 clones, roughly 85% seen once. Sample: unsorted PBMCs, taken just over 2.7 years before starting antiretroviral therapy. These receptors were obtained from a woman in her twenties or thirties with HIV. Each CDR3 is given with its conserved first and last residue. A D gene is named only where the DNA matches it firmly. Size tells how often a clone was seen (once, few, many) or the class of an expanded clone, and some rows leave it out.

>-|TRBD2|TRBV7-6|TRBJ2-7
TGTGCCAGCTCAGCGGGGGGACCTTCCTACGAGCAGTACTTC
CASSAGGPSYEQYF
>-|TRBD2|TRBV7-8|TRBJ2-1
TGTGCCAACGGAGAGCGGGGGGGCCTGTACAATGAGCAGTTCTTC
CANGERGGLYNEQFF
>-|TRBD1|TRBV9|TRBJ1-2
TGTGCCAGCAGCGTAGGGGGTTCAGGGACAGCCCAAGCTAACTATGGCTACACCTTC
CASSVGGSGTAQANYGYTF
>few|-|TRBV29-1|TRBJ2-5
TGCAGCGTTGCGGGGTCGTCAGAGACCCAGTACTTC
CSVAGSSETQYF
>-|TRBD1|TRBV4-1|TRBJ1-2
TGCGCCAGCAGCCAAGGACAGGGCTATGGCTACACCTTC
CASSQGQGYGYTF
>-|TRBD1|TRBV18|TRBJ1-1
TGTGCCAGCTCACCACTCATCAGGGGGCGTAAAAAAGCTTTCTTT
CASSPLIRGRKKAFF
>-|-|TRBV9|TRBJ1-5
TGTGCCAGCAGCGTAGGGGTAGGAGGTCAGCCCCAGCATTTT
CASSVGVGGQPQHF
>-|TRBD2|TRBV19|TRBJ2-4
TGTGCCAGTAGTATAATGCGAACTAGCGGGGGGTTAAACATTCAGTACTTC
CASSIMRTSGGLNIQYF
>-|-|TRBV5-1|TRBJ2-5
TGCGCCAGCAGCTCCAATGTAGCGGTGGTAGAGACCCAGTACTTC
CASSSNVAVVETQYF
>-|-|TRBV27|TRBJ1-5
TGTGCCAGCAGTTACACAGGGAATCAGCCCCAGCATTTT
CASSYTGNQPQHF
>-|-|TRBV6-6|TRBJ2-1
TGTGCCAGCAAGAAGCCGGGCTACAATGAGCAGTTCTTC
CASKKPGYNEQFF
>-|-|TRBV27|TRBJ1-1
TGTGCCAGCAGTTCGATAAAGGCTGAAGCTTTCTTT
CASSSIKAEAFF
>once|TRBD1|TRBV7-8|TRBJ2-2
TGTGCCAGCAGGACCGGGACAGGGGACACCGGGGAGCTGTTTTTT
CASRTGTGDTGELFF
>few|-|TRBV6-6|TRBJ1-6
TGTGCCAGCAGAACTCAGGGGAGACCCCTCCACTTT
CASRTQGRPLHF
>-|TRBD1|TRBV6-5|TRBJ1-1
TGTGCCAGCAGTACGGGACAGGGAACCACTGAAGCTTTCTTT
CASSTGQGTTEAFF
>-|TRBD2|TRBV9|TRBJ2-1
TGTGCCAGCAGCGAGGCGGGGGGACACAATGAGCAGTTCTTC
CASSEAGGHNEQFF
>once|TRBD1|TRBV19|TRBJ1-5
TGTGCCAGTAGCCGGACAGGGGTCAGCAATCAGCCCCAGCATTTT
CASSRTGVSNQPQHF
>-|TRBD1|TRBV2|TRBJ1-6
TGTGCCAGCGAGTTACAGGGGGCAAATTCACCCCTCCACTTT
CASELQGANSPLHF
>few|-|TRBV11-2|TRBJ2-7
TGTGCCAGCAGCTTAGAATTGCCGGGGCACTACGAGCAGTACTTC
CASSLELPGHYEQYF
>-|TRBD2|TRBV7-6|TRBJ2-5
TGTGCCAGCAGCCCCTCCCCGGGACTAGCGGGGGGATCAAGAGAGACCCAGTACTTC
CASSPSPGLAGGSRETQYF
>-|-|TRBV18|TRBJ2-5
TGTGCCAGCTCACCACCGACCGGGGAGACCCAGTACTTC
CASSPPTGETQYF
>-|-|TRBV15|TRBJ1-1
TGTGCCACTCAACACCGGGGGCGCAGTGAAGCTTTCTTT
CATQHRGRSEAFF
>-|-|TRBV20-1|TRBJ2-1
TGCAGTGCTAAAGTTAGCTATGAGCAGTTCTTC
CSAKVSYEQFF
>medium-sized|-|TRBV7-6|TRBJ2-7
TGTGCCAGCAGCTCGACGACTCCCGAGCAGTACTTC
CASSSTTPEQYF
>-|-|TRBV7-9|TRBJ1-1
TGTGCCAGCAGCTTATCAGGGGAAGCTTTCTTT
CASSLSGEAFF
>-|TRBD2|TRBV30|TRBJ2-7
TGTGCCTGGACCTCGGGGAAAGCGGGGGGATACGAGCAGTACTTC
CAWTSGKAGGYEQYF
>once|-|TRBV9|TRBJ2-3
TGTGCCAGCAGCGGGGTGGGGGACACAGATACGCAGTATTTT
CASSGVGDTDTQYF
>-|-|TRBV6-1|TRBJ2-1
TGTGCCAGCAGCTACCAGGGGACTGAGCAGTTCTTC
CASSYQGTEQFF
>-|-|TRBV2|TRBJ2-6
TGTGCCAGCAGTTCTCAGGGGACTGGGGCCAACGTCCTGACTTTC
CASSSQGTGANVLTF
>-|TRBD1|TRBV5-6|TRBJ1-2
TGTGCCAGCAGCTTTGGGACAGAAGGCCCCTATGGCTACACCTTC
CASSFGTEGPYGYTF
>-|-|TRBV6-1|TRBJ1-1
TGTGCCAGCAGTGAGAGGGACCCTGAAGCTTTCTTT
CASSERDPEAFF
>-|-|TRBV2|TRBJ2-1
TGTGCCAGCAGTGATGTGCGGGGCGTAAACAATGAGCAGTTCTTC
CASSDVRGVNNEQFF
>-|-|TRBV6-5|TRBJ1-2
TGTGCCAGCAGCATTGACAGGCAGTCTGGCTACACCTTC
CASSIDRQSGYTF